The rows below give T cell receptor beta chains drawn from one sample of a study of cytomegalovirus exposure and HLA in healthy donors. TCRdb keeps only in-frame clones here, not all; method: immunoSEQ multiplex PCR. The sample contains approximately 300,000 clones, 86% of which appear only once. Input material: PBMCs. The source of these receptors is a woman under 30 in good health and CMV-seronegative. Both conserved end residues are part of each CDR3. The order of the fields is V gene, J gene, clone size, D gene, CDR3 DNA, CDR3 protein. The D gene is left open where the match is weak. Clone size is not always given. Where it is, it says once, few, many or a class for expanded clones.

V gene: TRBV5-4
J gene: TRBJ2-1
clone size: -
D gene: TRBD2
CDR3 DNA: TGTGCCAGCAGCTTGGGGACTAGCGGGAGGGCCGCCTACAATGAGCAGTTCTTC
CDR3 protein: CASSLGTSGRAAYNEQFF

V gene: TRBV9
J gene: TRBJ2-2
clone size: -
D gene: -
CDR3 DNA: TGTGCCAGCAGCGTAGTCCCGGGACTGACGAACGGAGGGGAGCTGTTTTTT
CDR3 protein: CASSVVPGLTNGGELFF

V gene: TRBV7-2
J gene: TRBJ2-7
clone size: -
D gene: -
CDR3 DNA: TGTGCCAGCAGCGAGAAATGGGGTAGCGGAGGTGCCTACGAGCAGTACTTC
CDR3 protein: CASSEKWGSGGAYEQYF

V gene: TRBV10-3
J gene: TRBJ2-3
clone size: -
D gene: TRBD1
CDR3 DNA: TGTGCCATCAGGGAGGACAGGGAAGAAGATACGCAGTATTTT
CDR3 protein: CAIREDREEDTQYF

V gene: TRBV19
J gene: TRBJ1-5
clone size: -
D gene: -
CDR3 DNA: TGTGCCAGTAGTGCGGGGGCGTTGGGGCAGCCCCAGCATTTT
CDR3 protein: CASSAGALGQPQHF

V gene: TRBV30
J gene: TRBJ2-7
clone size: -
D gene: TRBD2
CDR3 DNA: TGTGCCTGGAGTGCTAGCGGGAGCCCCTACGAGCAGTACTTC
CDR3 protein: CAWSASGSPYEQYF

V gene: TRBV6-5
J gene: TRBJ1-3
clone size: -
D gene: -
CDR3 DNA: TGTGCCAGCAGAGCACTCTCTGGAAACACCATATATTTT
CDR3 protein: CASRALSGNTIYF

V gene: TRBV6-6
J gene: TRBJ1-5
clone size: -
D gene: -
CDR3 DNA: TGTGCCAGCAGTCCACCGGGACAAAATGGGAATCAGCCCCAGCATTTT
CDR3 protein: CASSPPGQNGNQPQHF

V gene: TRBV4-3
J gene: TRBJ2-2
clone size: -
D gene: TRBD2
CDR3 DNA: TGCGCCAGCAGCCAACAACTAGCGGGAGTGAGCGGCGGGGAGCTGTTTTTT
CDR3 protein: CASSQQLAGVSGGELFF

V gene: TRBV15
J gene: TRBJ2-1
clone size: -
D gene: TRBD2
CDR3 DNA: TGTGCCACCAGCGCGCAATGGGTGGCGGGAGGGCCCAATGAGCAGTTCTTC
CDR3 protein: CATSAQWVAGGPNEQFF

V gene: TRBV28
J gene: TRBJ2-3
clone size: -
D gene: -
CDR3 DNA: TGTGCCAGCAGTCTTACAGATACGCAGTATTTT
CDR3 protein: CASSLTDTQYF

V gene: TRBV28
J gene: TRBJ1-2
clone size: -
D gene: TRBD1
CDR3 DNA: TGTGCCAGCAGATCTGGGCAGGGGGAGGATGGCTACACCTTC
CDR3 protein: CASRSGQGEDGYTF

V gene: TRBV29-1
J gene: TRBJ2-7
clone size: -
D gene: -
CDR3 DNA: TGCAGCGTCTCACTAGGCGAGCAGTACTTC
CDR3 protein: CSVSLGEQYF

V gene: TRBV6-5
J gene: TRBJ2-3
clone size: -
D gene: -
CDR3 DNA: TGTGCCAGCAGCCCCGGGACTAGCACAGATACGCAGTATTTT
CDR3 protein: CASSPGTSTDTQYF

V gene: TRBV9
J gene: TRBJ2-7
clone size: -
D gene: TRBD2
CDR3 DNA: TGTGCCAGCAGCGTAGGGCTAGCGGCTAACTACGAGCAGTACTTC
CDR3 protein: CASSVGLAANYEQYF

V gene: TRBV19
J gene: TRBJ2-2
clone size: -
D gene: TRBD1
CDR3 DNA: TGTGCCAGTAGTACGACAGGGGGCGAGGGAGGGGAGCTGTTTTTT
CDR3 protein: CASSTTGGEGGELFF

V gene: TRBV14
J gene: TRBJ1-5
clone size: -
D gene: -
CDR3 DNA: TGTGCCAGCAGCCAAGATTCCCCGGACAGCTCTTTCAATCAGCCCCAGCATTTT
CDR3 protein: CASSQDSPDSSFNQPQHF

V gene: TRBV4-1
J gene: TRBJ2-7
clone size: -
D gene: TRBD1
CDR3 DNA: TGCGCCAGCAGCCACCCGGGACAGGGTACCCACGAGCAGTACTTC
CDR3 protein: CASSHPGQGTHEQYF

V gene: TRBV5-1
J gene: TRBJ1-3
clone size: once
D gene: TRBD1
CDR3 DNA: TGCGCCAGCAGCCCGCGGGACAGCGACGCCTCTGGAAACACCATATATTTT
CDR3 protein: CASSPRDSDASGNTIYF

V gene: TRBV15
J gene: TRBJ2-7
clone size: -
D gene: TRBD2
CDR3 DNA: TGTGCCACCAGCGGAAGACTAGCGGGAGAAAGCGGGGTGACCTACGAGCAGTACTTC
CDR3 protein: CATSGRLAGESGVTYEQYF

V gene: TRBV6-5
J gene: TRBJ1-2
clone size: few
D gene: -
CDR3 DNA: TGTGCCAGCAGTCCAATTCAGGGTCTAGATGGCTACACCTTC
CDR3 protein: CASSPIQGLDGYTF

V gene: TRBV25-1
J gene: TRBJ1-5
clone size: -
D gene: -
CDR3 DNA: TGTGCCAGCAGACCCGGCGGGGGGGGCAATCAGCCCCAGCATTTT
CDR3 protein: CASRPGGGGNQPQHF

V gene: TRBV30
J gene: TRBJ1-1
clone size: -
D gene: TRBD1
CDR3 DNA: TGTGCCTGGACCGAAAACAGGGGTAGCACTGAAGCTTTCTTT
CDR3 protein: CAWTENRGSTEAFF

V gene: TRBV7-6
J gene: TRBJ2-1
clone size: -
D gene: -
CDR3 DNA: TGTGCCAGCAGCTTATACCGGGACAATGAGCAGTTCTTC
CDR3 protein: CASSLYRDNEQFF

V gene: TRBV27
J gene: TRBJ2-7
clone size: -
D gene: TRBD1
CDR3 DNA: TGTGCCAGCAGCCCAGGAGACAGGGCTCTCGAGCAGTACTTC
CDR3 protein: CASSPGDRALEQYF

V gene: TRBV6-1
J gene: TRBJ2-7
clone size: -
D gene: TRBD2
CDR3 DNA: TGTGCCAGCAGTCCGAAGCGGGAGCAACCCTACGAGCAGTACTTC
CDR3 protein: CASSPKREQPYEQYF

V gene: TRBV2
J gene: TRBJ2-1
clone size: -
D gene: -
CDR3 DNA: TGTGCCAGCTTACGGACAGGGACTAACAATGAGCAGTTCTTC
CDR3 protein: CASLRTGTNNEQFF

V gene: TRBV4-2
J gene: TRBJ1-5
clone size: -
D gene: TRBD1
CDR3 DNA: TGTGCCAGCAGCCAAGATCAGTATGGTGTTAGGGGGCAGAGCAATCAGCCCCAGCATTTT
CDR3 protein: CASSQDQYGVRGQSNQPQHF

V gene: TRBV6-6
J gene: TRBJ1-3
clone size: -
D gene: -
CDR3 DNA: TGTGCCAGCAGTTACTCGAGACAGGGAAACACCATATATTTT
CDR3 protein: CASSYSRQGNTIYF

V gene: TRBV7-8
J gene: TRBJ2-4
clone size: -
D gene: -
CDR3 DNA: TGTGCCAGCAGCACCGGACAGACACTAGCCAAAAACATTCAGTACTTC
CDR3 protein: CASSTGQTLAKNIQYF

V gene: TRBV10-3
J gene: TRBJ2-3
clone size: -
D gene: TRBD2
CDR3 DNA: TGTGCCATCAACAAGAATAGCGGGAGTCTTACAGATACGCAGTATTTT
CDR3 protein: CAINKNSGSLTDTQYF

V gene: TRBV7-8
J gene: TRBJ2-7
clone size: -
D gene: TRBD2
CDR3 DNA: TGTGCCAGCAGCTTACCCCAGGTCCCGGGACTAGCGGGAGGCGGATATGAGCAGTACTTC
CDR3 protein: CASSLPQVPGLAGGGYEQYF

V gene: TRBV29-1
J gene: TRBJ2-6
clone size: -
D gene: TRBD1
CDR3 DNA: TGCAGCGTTTTGGGACAGAGATCTTCTGGGGCCAACGTCCTGACTTTC
CDR3 protein: CSVLGQRSSGANVLTF

V gene: TRBV5-1
J gene: TRBJ2-6
clone size: -
D gene: -
CDR3 DNA: TGCGCTGTCACAGACGACTCTGGGGCCAACGTCCTGACTTTC
CDR3 protein: CAVTDDSGANVLTF

V gene: TRBV4-3
J gene: TRBJ2-7
clone size: -
D gene: -
CDR3 DNA: TGCGCCAGCAGCCAAGATTCTCCGACAGCAACTTACGAGCAGTACTTC
CDR3 protein: CASSQDSPTATYEQYF

V gene: TRBV5-4
J gene: TRBJ2-7
clone size: -
D gene: -
CDR3 DNA: TGTGCCAGCAGCTTCTCGGATACACAGGCCTACGAGCAGTACTTC
CDR3 protein: CASSFSDTQAYEQYF

V gene: TRBV30
J gene: TRBJ1-1
clone size: once
D gene: TRBD1
CDR3 DNA: TGTGCCTGGAGCAAGGGACAGGGGAACACTGAAGCTTTCTTT
CDR3 protein: CAWSKGQGNTEAFF

V gene: TRBV9
J gene: TRBJ1-5
clone size: once
D gene: -
CDR3 DNA: TGTGCCAGCAGCACAGGACAGTATAGCAATCAGCCCCAGCATTTT
CDR3 protein: CASSTGQYSNQPQHF

V gene: TRBV4-1
J gene: TRBJ2-7
clone size: -
D gene: -
CDR3 DNA: TGCGCCAGCAGCTCTTTCCTCGCGGCCCTCTACGAGCAGTACTTC
CDR3 protein: CASSSFLAALYEQYF

V gene: TRBV18
J gene: TRBJ2-5
clone size: -
D gene: -
CDR3 DNA: TGTGCCAGCTCACCACCAGGACAACCCAAAGAGACCCAGTACTTC
CDR3 protein: CASSPPGQPKETQYF

V gene: TRBV5-1
J gene: TRBJ2-5
clone size: -
D gene: -
CDR3 DNA: TGCGCCAGCAGCCACGCGTACCAAGAGACCCAGTACTTC
CDR3 protein: CASSHAYQETQYF

V gene: TRBV28
J gene: TRBJ2-1
clone size: -
D gene: -
CDR3 DNA: TGTGCCAGCACCCCGGAGGGAGGCGGTTTCTATGAGCAGTTCTTC
CDR3 protein: CASTPEGGGFYEQFF

V gene: TRBV5-1
J gene: TRBJ1-1
clone size: -
D gene: -
CDR3 DNA: TGCGCCAGCAGCTTGTGGGGGCCGGACACTGAAGCTTTCTTT
CDR3 protein: CASSLWGPDTEAFF

V gene: TRBV28
J gene: TRBJ1-5
clone size: once
D gene: TRBD1
CDR3 DNA: TGTGCCAGCAGGAAACAGGGGCCCGGGCAGCCCCAGCATTTT
CDR3 protein: CASRKQGPGQPQHF

V gene: TRBV27
J gene: TRBJ2-2
clone size: few
D gene: -
CDR3 DNA: TGTGCCAGCAGTTTACCAGGCACCGGGGAGCTGTTTTTT
CDR3 protein: CASSLPGTGELFF

V gene: TRBV6-1
J gene: TRBJ2-7
clone size: many
D gene: TRBD1
CDR3 DNA: TGTGCCAGCAGTGAAGATGGAACAGGGGGGAGCTACGAGCAGTACTTC
CDR3 protein: CASSEDGTGGSYEQYF

V gene: TRBV2
J gene: TRBJ1-1
clone size: -
D gene: TRBD1
CDR3 DNA: TGTGCCAGCAGTGAAGGTGGGACAGGGGGCCGACGGACTGAAGCTTTCTTT
CDR3 protein: CASSEGGTGGRRTEAFF

V gene: TRBV6-6
J gene: TRBJ2-7
clone size: -
D gene: -
CDR3 DNA: TGTGCCAGCAGGGCCCTCCTGGGGGCGGACGAGCAGTACTTC
CDR3 protein: CASRALLGADEQYF

V gene: TRBV2
J gene: TRBJ1-5
clone size: many
D gene: -
CDR3 DNA: TGTGCCAGCAGGCGGGATAGCAATCAGCCCCAGCATTTT
CDR3 protein: CASRRDSNQPQHF

V gene: TRBV25-1
J gene: TRBJ1-5
clone size: -
D gene: TRBD1
CDR3 DNA: TGTGCCAGCAGTGCGACAGGGCGACAGCCCCAGCATTTT
CDR3 protein: CASSATGRQPQHF

V gene: TRBV28
J gene: TRBJ1-2
clone size: -
D gene: -
CDR3 DNA: TGTGCCAGCAGTTTACCGCTCTGGCAGGGCGGCTATGGCTACACCTTC
CDR3 protein: CASSLPLWQGGYGYTF

V gene: TRBV6-5
J gene: TRBJ2-7
clone size: -
D gene: TRBD1
CDR3 DNA: TGTGCCAGCACCCGTATTGGGACAGGGGGTTACGAGCAGTACTTC
CDR3 protein: CASTRIGTGGYEQYF

V gene: TRBV27
J gene: TRBJ1-1
clone size: -
D gene: -
CDR3 DNA: TGTGCCAGCAGTTCGGAGGGCAGCGGGATCGGGACTGAAGCTTTCTTT
CDR3 protein: CASSSEGSGIGTEAFF